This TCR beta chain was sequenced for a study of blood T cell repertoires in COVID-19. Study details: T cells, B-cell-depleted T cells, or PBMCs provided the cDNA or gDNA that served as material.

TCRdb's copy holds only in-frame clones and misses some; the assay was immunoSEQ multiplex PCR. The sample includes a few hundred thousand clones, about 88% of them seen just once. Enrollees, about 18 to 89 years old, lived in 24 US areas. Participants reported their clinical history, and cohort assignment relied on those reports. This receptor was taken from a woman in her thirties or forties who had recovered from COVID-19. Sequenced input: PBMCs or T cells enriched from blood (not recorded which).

The CDR3 DNA reads as TGCAGCGCCGCGACAGTACAAGAGACCCAGTACTTC. Translation: CSAATVQETQYF. The J gene is TRBJ2-5, the V gene TRBV29-1; weak D call: TRBD1 (5 bases). This CDR3 region has 12 residues. The germline V gene has CDR1 SQVTM and CDR2 ANQGSEA. Trimming removed 7 bases from V and 2 bases from J, with 11 bases in between.